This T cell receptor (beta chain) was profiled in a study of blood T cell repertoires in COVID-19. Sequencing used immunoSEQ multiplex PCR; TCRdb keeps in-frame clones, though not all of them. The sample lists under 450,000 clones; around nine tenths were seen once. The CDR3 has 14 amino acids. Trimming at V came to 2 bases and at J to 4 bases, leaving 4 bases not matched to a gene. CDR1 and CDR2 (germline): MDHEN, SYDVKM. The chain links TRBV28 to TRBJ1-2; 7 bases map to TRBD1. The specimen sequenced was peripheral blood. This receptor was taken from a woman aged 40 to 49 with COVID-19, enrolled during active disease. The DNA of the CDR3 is TGTGCCAGCAGTTTACCCGACAGGGCCTATGGCTACACCTTC. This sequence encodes CASSLPDRAYGYTF.